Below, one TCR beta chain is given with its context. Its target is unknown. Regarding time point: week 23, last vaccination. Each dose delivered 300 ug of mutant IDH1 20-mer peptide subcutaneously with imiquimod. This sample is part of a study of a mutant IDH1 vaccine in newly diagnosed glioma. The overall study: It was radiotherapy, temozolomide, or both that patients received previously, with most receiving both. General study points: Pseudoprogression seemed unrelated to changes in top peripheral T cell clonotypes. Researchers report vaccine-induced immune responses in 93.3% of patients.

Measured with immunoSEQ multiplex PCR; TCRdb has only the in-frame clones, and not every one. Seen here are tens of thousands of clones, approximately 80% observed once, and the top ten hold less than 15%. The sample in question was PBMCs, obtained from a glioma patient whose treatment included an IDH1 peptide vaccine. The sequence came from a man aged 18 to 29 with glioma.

The CDR3 DNA reads as TGCAGCGTTGGGCTCGGGGAGACCCAGTACTTC. This codes for CSVGLGETQYF. This chain uses TRBV29-1 with TRBJ2-5; D is undetermined. This CDR3 spans 11 amino acids. CDR1 and CDR2 (germline): SQVTM, ANQGSEA. V was pared by 4 bases and J by 5 bases, with 8 bases between.